This T cell receptor (beta chain) was sequenced during a study of cytomegalovirus exposure and HLA in healthy donors. Trimming at V came to 1 base and at J to 6 bases, leaving 8 bases not matched to a gene. The CDR3 sequence is 16 residues long. CDR1 is SEHNR, CDR2 FQNEAQ, per germline (reference sequence). The PCR had 60 Vbeta and 13 Jbeta primers. Only in-frame clones appear in the TCRdb table, and some are missing; sequencing was by immunoSEQ multiplex PCR. The repertoire holds 120,000 or so clones, with about three quarters as singletons. This sequence originates from a female donor in good health and CMV-seronegative. The sequenced sample consisted of PBMCs. This rearrangement joins TRBV7-9 to TRBJ2-1, with 8 bases that match TRBD2. CDR3 sequence: CASSLGSGSLGNEQFF. CDR3 DNA sequence: TGTGCCAGCAGCTTAGGGAGCGGGAGCTTGGGCAATGAGCAGTTCTTC.